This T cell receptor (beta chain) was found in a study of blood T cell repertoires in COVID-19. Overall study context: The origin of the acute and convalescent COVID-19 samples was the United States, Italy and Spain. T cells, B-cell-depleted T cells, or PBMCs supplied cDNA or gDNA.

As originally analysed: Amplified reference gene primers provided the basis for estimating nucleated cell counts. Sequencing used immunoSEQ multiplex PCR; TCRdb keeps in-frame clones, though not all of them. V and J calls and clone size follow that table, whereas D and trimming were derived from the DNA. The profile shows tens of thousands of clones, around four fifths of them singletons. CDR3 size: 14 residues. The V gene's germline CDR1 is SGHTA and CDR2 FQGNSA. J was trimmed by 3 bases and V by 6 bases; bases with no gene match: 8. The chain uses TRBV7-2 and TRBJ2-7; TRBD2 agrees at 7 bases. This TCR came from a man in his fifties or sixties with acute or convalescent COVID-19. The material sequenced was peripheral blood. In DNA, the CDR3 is TGTGCCAGCAGTTTGGGGCTAGCGGACTACGAGCAGTACTTC. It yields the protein CASSLGLADYEQYF.